The 18 T cell receptor beta chains given below trace back to one sample, sequenced in a study of beta chain features in type 1 diabetes. Sequencing targeted expressed TCRB transcripts, as all isolated RNA had been reverse transcribed. Profiling relied on immunoSEQ multiplex PCR, and the TCRdb table lists in-frame clones only, not all of them. This table has hundreds of thousands of clones, around a sixth appearing once. The sequenced material came from naive CD4+ T cells from blood. The receptors originated from a man in his late teens or twenties in good health.

This clone has only a few counts. The chain has TRBV10-3 and TRBJ2-5, with D perhaps given as TRBD1 or TRBD2 (6 bases each). There are 14 residues in the CDR3. Germline CDR1 is ENHRY and CDR2 is SYGVKD. V lost 0 bases, J lost 5 bases, and 10 bases lay in between. CDR3 residues: CAISESGGLETQYF. The CDR3 bases are TGTGCCATCAGTGAGTCTGGGGGGCTGGAGACCCAGTACTTC.

This clone was seen a handful of times. The V gene is TRBV7-2, the J gene TRBJ2-1, with no clear D. Germline CDR1 and CDR2: SGHTA and FQGNSA. The CDR3 has 11 amino acids. Trimming removed 5 bases from V and 8 bases from J, with 7 bases in between. This chain's CDR3 is CASSPFYEQFF. CDR3 in DNA: TGTGCCAGCAGCCCCTTCTATGAGCAGTTCTTC.

V and J are TRBV28 and TRBJ1-1, with D perhaps TRBD1 (6 bases). V was trimmed by 6 bases and J by 1 base, leaving 15 bases between them. This CDR3 spans 15 amino acids. CDR1 and CDR2 from the germline V gene are MDHEN and SYDVKM. CDR3: CASSAGQLGNTEAFF. In DNA, the CDR3 is TGTGCCAGCAGCGCGGGACAATTGGGGAACACTGAAGCTTTCTTT.

This clone was observed a few times. The CDR3 bases are TGTGCCAGCAGAACCTTTGGGACAGGGACAGATACGCAGTATTTT. Its translation is CASRTFGTGTDTQYF. The V gene is TRBV28, the J gene TRBJ2-3; 9 nucleotides line up with TRBD1. This CDR3 is built from 15 residues. Unmatched junction bases numbered 7, after V lost 6 bases and J lost 3 bases. CDR1 MDHEN and CDR2 SYDVKM come from the germline V gene.

The rearrangement links TRBV11-2 to TRBJ2-2; D might be TRBD1 (6 bases). CDR1 is SGHAT, CDR2 FQNNGV, per germline. V dropped 8 bases and J dropped 3 bases, with 13 bases sitting between them. This CDR3 has 14 residues. The CDR3 coding sequence is TGTGCCAGCCGGACAGCATTCTACACCGGGGAGCTGTTTTTT. It encodes CASRTAFYTGELFF.

This clone showed up just a few times. This chain joins TRBV7-9 and TRBJ2-3; D is undetermined. V was shortened by 4 bases and J by 7 bases, with 12 bases between the two germline ends. The CDR3 totals 13 residues. CDR1 is SEHNR and CDR2 is FQNEAQ in the germline V gene (reference sequence). CDR3 nucleotide sequence: TGTGCCAGCAGCTCCCTCGGAGAGTATACGCAGTATTTT. It encodes CASSSLGEYTQYF.

The chain has TRBV4-3 and TRBJ1-2; no reliable D call. Per the germline V gene, CDR1 is LGHNA and CDR2 is YSLEER. Trimming left V 4 bases short and J 0 bases short, with 9 bases between. CDR3 length: 14 amino acids. The CDR3: CASSRGISNYGYTF. The CDR3 DNA is TGCGCCAGCAGCCGAGGGATTTCTAACTATGGCTACACCTTC.

J is TRBJ1-1 and V is TRBV7-3; TRBD1 might be the D (5 bases). Germline CDR1 is SGHTA and CDR2 is FQGTGA. Trimming shortened V by 2 bases and J by 4 bases, and 14 bases separated the two germline ends. The CDR3 has 15 amino acids. The CDR3 region is CASSLGGAGGTEAFF. For the CDR3, the DNA is TGTGCCAGCAGCTTAGGCGGAGCCGGGGGCACTGAAGCTTTCTTT.

The chain uses TRBV5-4 and TRBJ2-1; D remains unclear. Looked up from germline, CDR1 is SGHNT and CDR2 is YYREEE (reference sequence). V was pared by 5 bases and J by 0 bases, with 6 bases between. The CDR3 is made up of 13 amino acids. The CDR3: CASRNLSYNEQFF. DNA of the CDR3: TGTGCCAGCAGAAACCTCTCCTACAATGAGCAGTTCTTC.

The chain is built from TRBV6-1 and TRBJ2-5, with D perhaps TRBD1 (6 bases). Germline CDR1 and CDR2: MNHNS and SASEGT. Trimming removed 7 bases from V and 5 bases from J, with 17 bases in between. The CDR3 loop spans 14 amino acids. The CDR3 loop reads CASNRNQGRETQYF. DNA for the CDR3: TGTGCCAGCAATCGAAACCAGGGGCGGGAGACCCAGTACTTC.

This sequence joins TRBV5-1 and TRBJ1-2, with 7 bases fitting TRBD1. There are 13 residues in the CDR3. Trimming removed 3 bases from V and 7 bases from J; junction bases left unmatched: 6. The germline gives CDR1 SGHRS, CDR2 YFSETQ. The CDR3 nucleotides read TGCGCCAGCAGCTCCTCCGACAGGGCTGGCTACACCTTC. Translated, it gives CASSSSDRAGYTF.

This clone has just a few counts. This chain connects TRBV9 to TRBJ2-1; 7 positions match TRBD1. V shed 1 base and J 8 bases; nucleotides not matched to a gene: 12. The CDR3 is 16 residues long. Germline V gene sequence: CDR1 SGDLS, CDR2 YYNGEE. CDR3 residues: CASSVRGQTASDEQFF. The CDR3 DNA sequence: TGTGCCAGCAGCGTAAGGGGACAGACAGCTAGTGATGAGCAGTTCTTC.

This clone came up a few times. V gene TRBV10-3 combines with J gene TRBJ2-2, with 7 nucleotides matching TRBD1. V was pared by 6 bases and J by 8 bases, with 12 bases of the junction left unmatched. The length of the CDR3 is 15 residues. In germline, CDR1 is ENHRY, CDR2 SYGVKD. The CDR3 nucleotides read TGTGCCATCAGGGGGACAGCATTTTTGTCTGGGGAGCTGTTTTTT. It specifies CAIRGTAFLSGELFF.

This clone was seen a few times. The chain joins TRBV4-1 to TRBJ2-1; D perhaps matches TRBD2 (5 bases). The V end lost 0 bases, the J end lost 2 bases, and 14 bases lay between the germline ends. Germline CDR1 reads MGHRA; CDR2 reads YSYEKL. The CDR3 is 17 residues long. The DNA of the CDR3 is TGCGCCAGCAGCCAAGATACTTTCCGAGGGACCTACAATGAGCAGTTCTTC. This codes for CASSQDTFRGTYNEQFF.

The CDR3 DNA reads TGTGCCAGCAGTTTATCGGGCGTGTTCGGGCAGTACTTC. This sequence encodes CASSLSGVFGQYF. J is TRBJ2-7 and V is TRBV27; D not resolved. Germline V gene lookup returns CDR1 MNHEY and CDR2 SMNVEV (reference sequence). Trimming left V 0 bases short and J 9 bases short, with 12 bases between. The length of the CDR3 is 13 residues.

This sequence joins TRBV7-9 and TRBJ2-3; no clear D gene. The CDR3 spans 16 residues. With 1 base removed from V and 3 bases from J, the gap between germline ends came to 14 bases. In germline, CDR1 is SEHNR, CDR2 FQNEAQ (reference sequence). CDR3 sequence reads: CASSLVAVGSTDTQYF. CDR3 nucleotides: TGTGCCAGCAGCTTAGTGGCGGTAGGTTCGACAGATACGCAGTATTTT.

The rearrangement links TRBV2 to TRBJ2-6; D perhaps matches TRBD1 (5 bases). The CDR3 extends over 17 amino acids. Germline lookup yields CDR1 SNHLY and CDR2 FYNNEI. The V and J ends lost 1 base and 0 bases respectively, with 10 bases between them. The DNA for the CDR3 is TGTGCCAGCAGTGAAGGGCAGGGTCGCTCTGGGGCCAACGTCCTGACTTTC. Its translation is CASSEGQGRSGANVLTF.

The chain couples TRBV10-3 to TRBJ2-5; possible D gene TRBD1, 5 bases. Trimming stripped 4 bases from V and 4 bases from J, with 16 bases between. Germline lookup yields CDR1 ENHRY and CDR2 SYGVKD. There are 15 residues in the CDR3. The DNA of the CDR3 is TGTGCCATCAGTGTAAGCAGGGCGATGGGAGAGACCCAGTACTTC. Translated: CAISVSRAMGETQYF.